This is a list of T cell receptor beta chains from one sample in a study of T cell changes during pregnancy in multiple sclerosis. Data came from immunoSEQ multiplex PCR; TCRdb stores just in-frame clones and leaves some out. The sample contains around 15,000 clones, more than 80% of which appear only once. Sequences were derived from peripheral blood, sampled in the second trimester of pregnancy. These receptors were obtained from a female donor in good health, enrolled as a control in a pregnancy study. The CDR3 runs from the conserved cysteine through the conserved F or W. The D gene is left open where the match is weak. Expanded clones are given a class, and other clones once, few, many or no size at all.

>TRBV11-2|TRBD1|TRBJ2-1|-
CASSFRERQGREQFF
TGTGCCAGCAGCTTCAGGGAGAGACAGGGCAGGGAGCAGTTCTTC
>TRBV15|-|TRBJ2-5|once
CATSRDRQAETQYF
TGTGCCACCAGCAGAGATCGGCAGGCTGAGACCCAGTACTTC
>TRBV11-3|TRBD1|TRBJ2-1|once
CASSPRTGAYNEQFF
TGTGCCAGCAGCCCTCGGACAGGAGCCTACAATGAGCAGTTCTTC
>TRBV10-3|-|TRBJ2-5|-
CAISPGEGETQYF
TGTGCCATCAGCCCGGGGGAAGGGGAGACCCAGTACTTC
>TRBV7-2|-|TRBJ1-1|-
CASSPGGGMNTEAFF
TGTGCCAGCAGCCCTGGGGGGGGCATGAACACTGAAGCTTTCTTT
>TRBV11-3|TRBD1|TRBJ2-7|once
CASSSLRTGTEQYF
TGTGCCAGCAGCTCCCTAAGGACAGGGACCGAGCAGTACTTC
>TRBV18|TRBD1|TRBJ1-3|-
CASSRTGGEISGNTIYF
TGTGCCAGCTCACGGACAGGGGGCGAAATCTCTGGAAACACCATATATTTT
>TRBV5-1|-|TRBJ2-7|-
CASSDPWTTIGEQYF
TGCGCCAGCAGCGACCCCTGGACAACTATAGGGGAGCAGTACTTC
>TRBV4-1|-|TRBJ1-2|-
CASSQGAYGYTF
TGCGCCAGCAGCCAAGGGGCCTATGGCTACACCTTC
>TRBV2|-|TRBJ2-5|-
CASSPYQETQYF
TGTGCCAGCAGTCCCTACCAAGAGACCCAGTACTTC
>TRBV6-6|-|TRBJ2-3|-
CASSYGGKDTQYF
TGTGCCAGCAGTTACGGGGGCAAAGATACGCAGTATTTT
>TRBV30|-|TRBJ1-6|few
CAWKGAFNSPLHF
TGTGCCTGGAAAGGGGCCTTTAATTCACCCCTCCACTTT
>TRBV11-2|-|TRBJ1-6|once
CASSFWTDNSPLHF
TGTGCCAGCAGCTTCTGGACAGATAATTCACCCCTCCACTTT
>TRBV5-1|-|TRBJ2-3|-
CASSLGTPRRDTQYF
TGCGCCAGCAGCTTGGGGACACCCCGGCGAGATACGCAGTATTTT
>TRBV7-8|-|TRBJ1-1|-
CASSFFGQGAFF
TGTGCCAGCAGCTTCTTCGGTCAGGGGGCTTTCTTT
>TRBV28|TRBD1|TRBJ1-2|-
CASSLSQGARNGYTF
TGTGCCAGCAGTTTATCACAGGGGGCGCGGAATGGCTACACCTTC
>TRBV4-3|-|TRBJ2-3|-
CASSQEDSVTDTQYF
TGCGCCAGCAGCCAAGAGGACAGCGTCACAGATACGCAGTATTTT
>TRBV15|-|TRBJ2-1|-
CATSRDPGGSYNEQFF
TGTGCCACCAGCAGAGACCCGGGTGGCTCCTACAATGAGCAGTTCTTC
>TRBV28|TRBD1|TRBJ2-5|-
CASRRTGGSKETQYF
TGTGCCAGCAGGCGGACAGGGGGTTCTAAAGAGACCCAGTACTTC
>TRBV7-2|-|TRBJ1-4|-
CASSQGVANEKLFF
TGTGCCAGCAGCCAGGGTGTGGCTAATGAAAAACTGTTTTTT
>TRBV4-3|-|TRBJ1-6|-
CASSQDGTGNNSPLHF
TGCGCCAGCAGCCAAGATGGAACAGGGAATAATTCACCCCTCCACTTT
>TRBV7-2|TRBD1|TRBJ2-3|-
CASSRDRVVGDTQYF
TGTGCCAGCAGCCGTGACAGGGTGGTTGGAGATACGCAGTATTTT
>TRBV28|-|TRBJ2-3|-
CASSSPGGTDTQYF
TGTGCCAGCAGTTCACCGGGGGGCACAGATACGCAGTATTTT
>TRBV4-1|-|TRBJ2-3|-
CASSPRGTDYTDTQYF
TGCGCCAGCAGCCCCAGGGGGACGGACTACACAGATACGCAGTATTTT
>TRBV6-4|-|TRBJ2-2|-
CASSEFPDKAGELFF
TGTGCCAGCAGTGAATTCCCGGACAAGGCCGGGGAGCTGTTTTTT
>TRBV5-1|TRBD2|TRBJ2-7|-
CASSFSLPSSGRAIEQYF
TGCGCCAGCAGCTTCTCCCTCCCGTCTAGCGGGAGGGCCATCGAGCAGTACTTC
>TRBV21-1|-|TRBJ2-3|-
CASSKNRSGVTDTQYF
TGTGCCAGCAGCAAAAACCGCTCGGGGGTAACAGATACGCAGTATTTT
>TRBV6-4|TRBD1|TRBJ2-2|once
CASSDGTGNTGELFF
TGTGCCAGCAGTGACGGGACAGGGAACACCGGGGAGCTGTTTTTT
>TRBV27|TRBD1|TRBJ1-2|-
CASSSFLGQANYGYTF
TGTGCCAGCAGTTCGTTTCTGGGACAGGCTAACTATGGCTACACCTTC
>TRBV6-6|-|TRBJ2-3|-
CASTGGVSDTQYF
TGTGCCAGCACGGGTGGAGTCTCAGATACGCAGTATTTT
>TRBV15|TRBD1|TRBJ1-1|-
CATSRTGQVNTEAFF
TGTGCCACCAGCAGGACGGGACAGGTGAACACTGAAGCTTTCTTT
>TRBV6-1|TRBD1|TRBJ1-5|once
CASSAYRTGDQPQHF
TGTGCCAGCAGTGCATACAGGACAGGGGATCAGCCCCAGCATTTT
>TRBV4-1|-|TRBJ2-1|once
CASSQVKAVSSYNEQFF
TGCGCCAGCAGCCAAGTAAAAGCGGTGAGCTCCTACAATGAGCAGTTCTTC
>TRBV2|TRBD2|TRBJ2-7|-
CASTTIAGYTYEQYF
TGTGCCAGCACTACTATAGCGGGATACACCTACGAGCAGTACTTC
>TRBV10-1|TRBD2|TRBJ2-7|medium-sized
CASRGLAGEQYF
TGCGCCAGCAGGGGACTAGCGGGCGAGCAGTACTTC